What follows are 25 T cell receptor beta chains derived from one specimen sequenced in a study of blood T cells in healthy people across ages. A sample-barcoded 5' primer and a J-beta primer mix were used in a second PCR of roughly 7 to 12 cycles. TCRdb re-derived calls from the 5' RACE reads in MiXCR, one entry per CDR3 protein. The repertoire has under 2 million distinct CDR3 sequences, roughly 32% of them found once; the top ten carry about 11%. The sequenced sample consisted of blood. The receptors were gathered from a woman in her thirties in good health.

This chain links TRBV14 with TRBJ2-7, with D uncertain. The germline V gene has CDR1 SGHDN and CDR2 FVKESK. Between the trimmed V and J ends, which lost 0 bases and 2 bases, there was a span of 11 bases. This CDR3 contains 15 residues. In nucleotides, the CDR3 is TGTGCCAGCAGCCAAGATTTCGGGCAGCCCTACGAGCAGTACTTC. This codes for CASSQDFGQPYEQYF.

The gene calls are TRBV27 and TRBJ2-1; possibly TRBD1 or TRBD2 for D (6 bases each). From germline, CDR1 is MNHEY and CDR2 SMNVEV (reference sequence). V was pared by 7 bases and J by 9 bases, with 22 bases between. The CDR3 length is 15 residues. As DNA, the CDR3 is TGTGCCAGCATGATGGGGGGCCTCTACTTAAGTGAGCAGTTCTTC. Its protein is CASMMGGLYLSEQFF.

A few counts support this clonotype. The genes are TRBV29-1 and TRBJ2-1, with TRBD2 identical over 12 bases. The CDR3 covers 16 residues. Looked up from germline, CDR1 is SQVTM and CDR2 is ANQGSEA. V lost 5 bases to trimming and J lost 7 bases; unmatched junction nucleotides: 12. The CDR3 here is CSVLGGASGRGNEQFF. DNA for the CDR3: TGCAGCGTTTTAGGAGGGGCTAGCGGGAGGGGGAATGAGCAGTTCTTC.

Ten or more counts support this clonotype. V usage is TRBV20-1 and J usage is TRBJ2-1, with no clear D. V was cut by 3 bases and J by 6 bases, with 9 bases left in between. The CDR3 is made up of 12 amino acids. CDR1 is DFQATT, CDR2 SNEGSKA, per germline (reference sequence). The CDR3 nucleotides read TGCAGTGCTAGGCGCAGTCCCAATGAGCAGTTCTTC. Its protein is CSARRSPNEQFF.

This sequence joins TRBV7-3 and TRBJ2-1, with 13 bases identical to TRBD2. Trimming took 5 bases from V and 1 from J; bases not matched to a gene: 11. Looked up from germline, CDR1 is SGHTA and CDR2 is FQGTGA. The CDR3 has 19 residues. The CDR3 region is CASSLRIGTSGTSYNEQFF. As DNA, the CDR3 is TGTGCCAGCAGCCTCAGGATCGGGACTAGCGGGACGTCCTACAATGAGCAGTTCTTC.

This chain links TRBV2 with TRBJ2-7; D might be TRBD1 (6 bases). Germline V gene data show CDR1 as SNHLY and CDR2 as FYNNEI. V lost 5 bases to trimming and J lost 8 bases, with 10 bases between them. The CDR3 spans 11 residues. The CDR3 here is CASSQGHKQYF. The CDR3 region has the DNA TGTGCCAGCAGTCAGGGGCACAAGCAGTACTTC.

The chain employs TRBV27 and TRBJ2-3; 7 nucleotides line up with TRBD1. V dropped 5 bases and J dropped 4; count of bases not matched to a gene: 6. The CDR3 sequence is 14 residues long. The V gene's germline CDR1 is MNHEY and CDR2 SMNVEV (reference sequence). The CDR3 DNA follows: TGTGCCAGCAGTGTGACAGGGCCCCCAGATACGCAGTATTTT. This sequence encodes CASSVTGPPDTQYF.

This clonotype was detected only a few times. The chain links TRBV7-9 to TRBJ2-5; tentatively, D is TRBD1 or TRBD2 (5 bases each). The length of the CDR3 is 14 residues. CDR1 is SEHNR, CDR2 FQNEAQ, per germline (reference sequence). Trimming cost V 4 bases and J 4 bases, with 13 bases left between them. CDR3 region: CASSSGTDSETQYF. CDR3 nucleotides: TGTGCCAGCAGCTCCGGGACCGACTCAGAGACCCAGTACTTC. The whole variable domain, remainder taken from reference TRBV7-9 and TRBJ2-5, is DTGVSQNPRHKITKRGQNVTFRCDPISEHNRLYWYRQTLGQGPEFLTYFQNEAQLEKSRLLSDRFSAERPKGSFSTLEIQRTEQGDSAMYLCASSSGTDSETQYFGPGTRLLVL.

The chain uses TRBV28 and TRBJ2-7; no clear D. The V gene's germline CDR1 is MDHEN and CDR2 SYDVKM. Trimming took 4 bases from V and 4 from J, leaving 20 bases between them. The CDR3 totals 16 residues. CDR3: CASSSPTHGGKYEQYF. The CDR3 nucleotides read TGTGCCAGCAGTTCCCCGACCCACGGCGGAAAATACGAGCAGTACTTC.

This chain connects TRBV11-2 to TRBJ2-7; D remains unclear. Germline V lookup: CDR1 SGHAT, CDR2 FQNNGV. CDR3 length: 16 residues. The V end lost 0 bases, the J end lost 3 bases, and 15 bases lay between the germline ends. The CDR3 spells CASSLDRVLIFYEQYF. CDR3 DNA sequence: TGTGCCAGCAGCTTAGATCGAGTGCTGATCTTCTACGAGCAGTACTTC.

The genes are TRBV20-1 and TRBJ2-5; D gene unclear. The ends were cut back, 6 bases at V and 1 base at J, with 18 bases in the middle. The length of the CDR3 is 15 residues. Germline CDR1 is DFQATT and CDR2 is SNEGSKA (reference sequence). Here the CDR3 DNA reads TGCAGTGCCACACCTCTAAGCGCAGTCCAAGAGACCCAGTACTTC. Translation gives CSATPLSAVQETQYF.

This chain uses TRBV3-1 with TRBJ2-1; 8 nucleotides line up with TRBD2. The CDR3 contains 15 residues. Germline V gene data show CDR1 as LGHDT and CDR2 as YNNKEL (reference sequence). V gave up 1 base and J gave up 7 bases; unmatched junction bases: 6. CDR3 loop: CASSQAGGGGNEQFF. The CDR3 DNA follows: TGTGCCAGCAGCCAAGCGGGGGGGGGAGGGAATGAGCAGTTCTTC.

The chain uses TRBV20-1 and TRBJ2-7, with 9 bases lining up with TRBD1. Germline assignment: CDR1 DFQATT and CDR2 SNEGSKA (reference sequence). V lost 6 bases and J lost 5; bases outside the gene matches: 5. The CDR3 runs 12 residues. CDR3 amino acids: CSAARTGDEQYF. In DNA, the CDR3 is TGCAGTGCCGCCCGGACAGGGGACGAGCAGTACTTC.

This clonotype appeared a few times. The CDR3 loop is CASTGTMNTGELFF. CDR3 in DNA: TGTGCCAGTACCGGGACCATGAACACCGGGGAGCTGTTTTTT. The rearrangement uses TRBV12-3 or TRBV12-4 and TRBJ2-2; perhaps D is TRBD1 or TRBD2 (5 bases each). The CDR3 runs to 14 residues. The V end lost 9 bases, the J end lost 1 base, and 12 bases lay between the germline ends.

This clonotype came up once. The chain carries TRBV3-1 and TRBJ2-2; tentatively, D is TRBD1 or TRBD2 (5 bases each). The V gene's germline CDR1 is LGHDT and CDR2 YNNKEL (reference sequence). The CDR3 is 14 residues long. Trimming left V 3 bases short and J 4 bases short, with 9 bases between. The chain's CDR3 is CASSHSGRTGELFF. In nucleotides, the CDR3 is TGTGCCAGCAGCCACTCGGGGCGCACCGGGGAGCTGTTTTTT.

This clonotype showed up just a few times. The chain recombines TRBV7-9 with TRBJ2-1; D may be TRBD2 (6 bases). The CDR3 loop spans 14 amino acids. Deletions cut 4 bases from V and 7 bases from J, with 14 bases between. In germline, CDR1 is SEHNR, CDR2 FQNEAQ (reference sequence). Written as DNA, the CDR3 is TGTGCCAGCAGCTCCCCCGGAGGGTGGAATGAGCAGTTCTTC. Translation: CASSSPGGWNEQFF.

For the CDR3, the DNA is TGCAGTGCTGGGGGACAGTGGAACACCGGGGAGCTGTTTTTT. Its protein is CSAGGQWNTGELFF. This rearrangement joins TRBV20-1 to TRBJ2-2, with 7 bases identical to TRBD1. Trimming took 5 bases from V and 1 from J; bases not matched to a gene: 4. The germline V gene has CDR1 DFQATT and CDR2 SNEGSKA (reference sequence). The length of the CDR3 is 14 residues.

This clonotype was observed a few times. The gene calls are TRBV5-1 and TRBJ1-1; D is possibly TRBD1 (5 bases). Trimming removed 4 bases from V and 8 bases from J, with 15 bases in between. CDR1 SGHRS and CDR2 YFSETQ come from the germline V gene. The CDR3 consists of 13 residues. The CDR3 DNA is TGCGCCAGCAGCCCGACTGGGGACCTCGAAGCTTTCTTT. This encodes CASSPTGDLEAFF.

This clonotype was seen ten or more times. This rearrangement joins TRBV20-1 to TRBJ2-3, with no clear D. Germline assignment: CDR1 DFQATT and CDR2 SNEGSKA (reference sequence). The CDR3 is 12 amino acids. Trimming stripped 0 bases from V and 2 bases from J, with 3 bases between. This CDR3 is CSARDNTDTQYF. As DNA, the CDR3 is TGCAGTGCTAGAGACAACACAGATACGCAGTATTTT.

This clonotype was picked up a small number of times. As DNA, the CDR3 is TGCGCCAGCAGGGGGCAGGTAGAGACCCAGTACTTC. Its translation is CASRGQVETQYF. The chain couples TRBV5-1 to TRBJ2-5, with D perhaps TRBD1 (5 bases). Germline V gene data show CDR1 as SGHRS and CDR2 as YFSETQ. This CDR3 spans 12 amino acids. The germline V and J ends were trimmed by 5 bases and 4 bases, with 9 bases remaining between them.

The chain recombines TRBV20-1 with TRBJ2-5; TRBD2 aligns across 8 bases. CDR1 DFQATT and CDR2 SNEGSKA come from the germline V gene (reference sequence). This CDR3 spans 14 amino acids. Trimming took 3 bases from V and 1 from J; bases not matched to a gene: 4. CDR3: CSASRGGSQETQYF. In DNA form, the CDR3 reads TGCAGTGCTAGCCGGGGGGGCTCCCAAGAGACCCAGTACTTC.

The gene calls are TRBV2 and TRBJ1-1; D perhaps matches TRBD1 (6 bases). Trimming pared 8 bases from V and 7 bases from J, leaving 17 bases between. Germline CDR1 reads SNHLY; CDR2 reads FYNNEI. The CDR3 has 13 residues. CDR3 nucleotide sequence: TGTGCCAGCGAAGGGGGGTACGTGAATGAAGCTTTCTTT. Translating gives CASEGGYVNEAFF. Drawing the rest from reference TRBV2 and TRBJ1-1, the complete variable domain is EPEVTQTPSHQVTQMGQEVILRCVPISNHLYFYWYRQILGQKVEFLVSFYNNEISEKSEIFDDQFSVERPDGSNFTLKIRSTKLEDSAMYFCASEGGYVNEAFFGQGTRLTVV.

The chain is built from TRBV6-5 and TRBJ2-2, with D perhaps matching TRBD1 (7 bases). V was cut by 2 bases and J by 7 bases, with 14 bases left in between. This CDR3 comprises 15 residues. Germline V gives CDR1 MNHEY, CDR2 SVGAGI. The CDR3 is CASSYGAGGIGELFF. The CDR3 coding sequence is TGTGCCAGCAGTTACGGAGCAGGGGGGATCGGGGAGCTGTTTTTT.

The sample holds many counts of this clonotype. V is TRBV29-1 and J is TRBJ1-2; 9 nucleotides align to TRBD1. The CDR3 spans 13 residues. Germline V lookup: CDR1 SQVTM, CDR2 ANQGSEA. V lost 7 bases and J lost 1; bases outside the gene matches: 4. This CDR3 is CSADRGDNYGYTF. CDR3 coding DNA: TGCAGCGCGGACAGGGGCGATAACTATGGCTACACCTTC.

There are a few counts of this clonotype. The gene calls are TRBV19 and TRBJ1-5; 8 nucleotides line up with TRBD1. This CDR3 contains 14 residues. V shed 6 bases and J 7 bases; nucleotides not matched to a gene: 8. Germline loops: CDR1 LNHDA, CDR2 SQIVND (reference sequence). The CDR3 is CASRHTGGGQPQHF. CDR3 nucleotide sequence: TGTGCCAGTAGACATACAGGGGGAGGCCAGCCCCAGCATTTT.